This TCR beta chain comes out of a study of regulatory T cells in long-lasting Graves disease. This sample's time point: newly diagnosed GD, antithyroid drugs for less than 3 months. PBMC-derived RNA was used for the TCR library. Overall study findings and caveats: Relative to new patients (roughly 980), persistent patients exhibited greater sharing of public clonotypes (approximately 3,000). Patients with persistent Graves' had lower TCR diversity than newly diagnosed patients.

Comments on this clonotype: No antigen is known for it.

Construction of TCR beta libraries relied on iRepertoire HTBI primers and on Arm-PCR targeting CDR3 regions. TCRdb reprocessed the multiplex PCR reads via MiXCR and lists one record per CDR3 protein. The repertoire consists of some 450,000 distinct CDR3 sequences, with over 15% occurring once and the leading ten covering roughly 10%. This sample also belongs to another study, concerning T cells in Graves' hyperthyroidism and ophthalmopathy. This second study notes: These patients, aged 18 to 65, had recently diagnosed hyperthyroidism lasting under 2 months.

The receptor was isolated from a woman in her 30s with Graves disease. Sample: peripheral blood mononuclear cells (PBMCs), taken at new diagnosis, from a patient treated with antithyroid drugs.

CDR3 sequence reads: CASRSSNGGLDTQYF. The CDR3 nucleotides read TGTGCCAGCAGGTCATCCAATGGGGGTTTGGATACGCAGTATTTT. J is TRBJ2-3 and V is TRBV5-4; either TRBD1 or TRBD2 may supply D (5 bases each). CDR1 and CDR2 from the germline V gene are SGHNT and YYREEE (reference sequence). CDR3 length: 15 residues. Trimming left V 5 bases short and J 6 bases short, with 19 bases between.